Listed below are T cell receptor beta chains from one sample, sequenced in a study of blood T cell repertoires in COVID-19. Some clones are missing from TCRdb's copy, which holds only in-frame ones; the method was immunoSEQ multiplex PCR. The sample contains 200,000 to 250,000 clones, roughly 83% of which appear only once. Sequenced input: peripheral blood. Receptors originate from an older man with acute or convalescent COVID-19. CDR3s include the opening cysteine and the closing phenylalanine or tryptophan. D genes are given only for firm matches. Some rows mark clone size as missing; the rest say once, few, many or name a class of expanded clone.

CDR3: CASSRYGTGEYGYTF
DNA: TGTGCCAGCAGTCGTTACGGGACAGGAGAATATGGCTACACCTTC
size: NA
D: TRBD1
V: TRBV4-2
J: TRBJ1-2

CDR3: CASSPLAGGYNEQFF
DNA: TGTGCCAGCAGCCCCTTAGCGGGAGGATACAATGAGCAGTTCTTC
size: NA
D: TRBD2
V: TRBV4-2
J: TRBJ2-1

CDR3: CASATGSAEAFF
DNA: TGTGCCAGCGCGACAGGGTCAGCTGAAGCTTTCTTT
size: NA
D: TRBD1
V: TRBV2
J: TRBJ1-1

CDR3: CASSRDRGRAATNEKLFF
DNA: TGTGCCAGCAGCCGGGACAGGGGACGCGCGGCAACTAATGAAAAACTGTTTTTT
size: NA
D: TRBD1
V: TRBV7-2
J: TRBJ1-4

CDR3: CASSAGQGADEQFF
DNA: TGCGCCAGCAGCGCGGGACAGGGGGCGGATGAGCAGTTCTTC
size: NA
D: TRBD1
V: TRBV5-1
J: TRBJ2-1

CDR3: CASSRRSGGNQPQHF
DNA: TGTGCCAGCAGTCGGAGGTCAGGGGGCAATCAGCCCCAGCATTTT
size: NA
D: NA
V: TRBV2
J: TRBJ1-5

CDR3: CASSYAGSGANVLTF
DNA: TGTGCCAGCAGTTACGCGGGATCTGGGGCCAACGTCCTGACTTTC
size: NA
D: NA
V: TRBV6-5
J: TRBJ2-6

CDR3: CASSTPWRGNTEAFF
DNA: TGTGCCAGCAGCACCCCGTGGAGGGGCAACACTGAAGCTTTCTTT
size: NA
D: NA
V: TRBV7-9
J: TRBJ1-1

CDR3: CASSPAGQNSYGYTF
DNA: TGTGCCAGCTCACCAGCCGGACAGAACTCATATGGCTACACCTTC
size: NA
D: NA
V: TRBV18
J: TRBJ1-2

CDR3: CASSPGQGGDTQYF
DNA: TGTGCCAGCAGCCCGGGACAGGGTGGAGATACGCAGTATTTT
size: once
D: TRBD1
V: TRBV6-5
J: TRBJ2-3

CDR3: CASSPRLNGYTF
DNA: TGTGCCAGCAGTCCACGACTTAATGGCTACACCTTC
size: few
D: NA
V: TRBV12-3/TRBV12-4
J: TRBJ1-2

CDR3: CASSGRHLNTEAFF
DNA: TGCGCCAGCAGCGGCAGACATCTGAACACTGAAGCTTTCTTT
size: NA
D: NA
V: TRBV5-1
J: TRBJ1-1

CDR3: CASSQVRWGGGYEQYF
DNA: TGTGCCAGCAGCCAAGTTAGGTGGGGGGGAGGCTACGAGCAGTACTTC
size: NA
D: TRBD2
V: TRBV3-1/TRBV3-2
J: TRBJ2-7

CDR3: CASSGGGGETQYF
DNA: TGTGCCAGCAGCGGTGGGGGCGGAGAGACCCAGTACTTC
size: NA
D: NA
V: TRBV7-3
J: TRBJ2-5

CDR3: CAISGASGGFDEQFF
DNA: TGTGCCATCAGTGGGGCTAGCGGGGGGTTCGATGAGCAGTTCTTC
size: once
D: TRBD2
V: TRBV10-3
J: TRBJ2-1

CDR3: CARSETGGGTGELFF
DNA: TGTGCCCGCAGTGAAACGGGGGGGGGCACCGGGGAGCTGTTTTTT
size: NA
D: TRBD2
V: TRBV2
J: TRBJ2-2

CDR3: CASRDSASSYEQYF
DNA: TGTGCCAGCAGGGACAGTGCGAGCTCCTACGAGCAGTACTTC
size: NA
D: NA
V: TRBV6-6
J: TRBJ2-7

CDR3: CASTDRGTEKLFF
DNA: TGTGCCAGCACCGACAGGGGTACGGAAAAACTGTTTTTT
size: NA
D: TRBD1
V: TRBV6-5
J: TRBJ1-4

CDR3: CASSLLFQETQYF
DNA: TGCGCCAGCAGCCTCCTTTTTCAAGAGACCCAGTACTTC
size: once
D: NA
V: TRBV5-1
J: TRBJ2-5

CDR3: CASSPRRGLKNEQFF
DNA: TGCGCCAGCAGTCCCAGGAGGGGGCTTAAAAATGAGCAGTTCTTC
size: NA
D: NA
V: TRBV5-1
J: TRBJ2-1

CDR3: CATSDLKPELPGNTIYF
DNA: TGTGCCACCAGTGATTTGAAGCCGGAGTTACCTGGAAACACCATATATTTT
size: few
D: NA
V: TRBV24-1
J: TRBJ1-3

CDR3: CASSEYGGGQGVRNEQYF
DNA: TGTGCCAGCAGTGAATACGGAGGGGGACAGGGGGTAAGAAACGAGCAGTACTTC
size: NA
D: TRBD1
V: TRBV25-1
J: TRBJ2-7

CDR3: CASSFGVAGGYTF
DNA: TGTGCCAGCAGCTTTGGGGTGGCGGGAGGCTACACCTTC
size: NA
D: NA
V: TRBV11-2
J: TRBJ1-2

CDR3: CAIMGLAVNEQFF
DNA: TGTGCCATCATGGGACTAGCGGTGAATGAGCAGTTCTTC
size: NA
D: TRBD2
V: TRBV10-3
J: TRBJ2-1

CDR3: CASGIGMEGNQPQHF
DNA: TGTGCCAGCGGGATAGGGATGGAGGGCAATCAGCCCCAGCATTTT
size: NA
D: NA
V: TRBV28
J: TRBJ1-5